Below are 5 T cell receptor beta chains sequenced from a single sample in a study of graft-versus-host responses after intestinal transplantation. The antigens these receptors bind are not known. The repertoire was sequenced with immunoSEQ multiplex PCR; TCRdb's copy has only in-frame clones and lacks some. The data contain tens of thousands of clones, about 87% of them singletons. The material sequenced was unstimulated CD4+ T cells sorted from spleen or lymph node cells, taken before transplant. The source is a human donor who was the organ donor for an intestinal transplant.

The chain uses TRBV11-3 and TRBJ2-3, with 11 positions matching TRBD2. The V segment lost 9 bases and the J segment 14 bases; nucleotides outside the gene matches: 10. The CDR3 has 12 amino acids. Germline V gene lookup returns CDR1 SGHNT and CDR2 YENEEA. The CDR3 region is CARRLAGSWRYF. CDR3 coding DNA: TGTGCCAGAAGACTAGCGGGATCCTGGAGGTATTTT.

This chain uses TRBV18 with TRBJ1-4; TRBD1 is a possible D gene (6 bases). Germline V gene lookup returns CDR1 KGHSH and CDR2 LQKENI. The ends were cut back, 3 bases at V and 4 bases at J, with 15 bases in the middle. CDR3 length: 16 residues. The CDR3 protein is CASSPLWTANNEKLFF. In DNA form, the CDR3 reads TGTGCCAGCTCACCCCTCTGGACAGCGAATAATGAAAAACTGTTTTTT.

The rearrangement links TRBV10-1 to TRBJ2-7, with TRBD1 matching over 11 bases. CDR3 length: 13 residues. Germline CDR1 reads WNHNN; CDR2 reads SYGVQD (reference sequence). The V and J ends lost 10 bases and 7 bases, in that order; junction bases with no gene match: 9. CDR3 region: CATPGQGGWEQYF. The CDR3, as DNA: TGCGCCACCCCGGGACAGGGGGGTTGGGAGCAGTACTTC.

J is TRBJ2-5 and V is TRBV14; 8 bases align to TRBD2. The CDR3 length is 18 residues. The V gene's germline CDR1 is SGHDN and CDR2 FVKESK. V shed 1 base and J 4 bases; nucleotides not matched to a gene: 14. The CDR3 sequence is CASSQGGGPRGGRETQYF. In DNA, the CDR3 is TGTGCCAGCAGCCAAGGCGGGGGGCCCCGTGGAGGGAGAGAGACCCAGTACTTC. The full variable domain, rest sourced from reference TRBV14 and TRBJ2-5, is EAGVTQFPSHSVIEKGQTVTLRCDPISGHDNLYWYRRVMGKEIKFLLHFVKESKQDESGMPNNRFLAERTGGTYSTLKVQPAELEDSGVYFCASSQGGGPRGGRETQYFGPGTRLLVL.

This clone was counted a few times. The CDR3: CASSRDTGSYEQYF. In DNA form, the CDR3 reads TGTGCCAGCTCACGGGACACCGGCTCCTACGAGCAGTACTTC. The chain couples TRBV18 to TRBJ2-7; TRBD1 might be the D (6 bases). The CDR3 consists of 14 residues. Germline V gene lookup returns CDR1 KGHSH and CDR2 LQKENI. Trimming took 4 bases from V and 0 from J, leaving 10 bases between them.